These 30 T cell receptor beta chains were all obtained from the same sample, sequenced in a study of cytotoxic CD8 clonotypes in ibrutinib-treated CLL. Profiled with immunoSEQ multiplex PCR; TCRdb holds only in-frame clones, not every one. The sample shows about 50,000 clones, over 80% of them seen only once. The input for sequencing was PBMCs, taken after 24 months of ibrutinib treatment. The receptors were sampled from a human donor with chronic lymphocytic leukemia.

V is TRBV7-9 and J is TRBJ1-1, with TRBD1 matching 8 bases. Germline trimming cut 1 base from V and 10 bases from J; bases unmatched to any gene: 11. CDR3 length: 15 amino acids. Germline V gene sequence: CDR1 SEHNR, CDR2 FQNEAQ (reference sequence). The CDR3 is CASSLGQTGDEGAFF. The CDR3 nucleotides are TGTGCCAGCAGCTTAGGTCAGACAGGGGATGAAGGAGCTTTCTTT.

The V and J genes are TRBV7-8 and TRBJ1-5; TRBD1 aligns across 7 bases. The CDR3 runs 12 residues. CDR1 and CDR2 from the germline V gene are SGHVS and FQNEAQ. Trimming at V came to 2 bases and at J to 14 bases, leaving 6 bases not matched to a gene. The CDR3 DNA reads TGTGCCAGCAGCTTACAGGGGGGTGGTAAGCATTTT. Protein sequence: CASSLQGGGKHF.

Here the CDR3 DNA reads TGTGCCAGCAGCTTATCGGGGGGAGCCTACAATGAGCAGTTCTTC. It codes for CASSLSGGAYNEQFF. This chain links TRBV11-2 with TRBJ2-1; TRBD2 matches 7 bases. From germline, CDR1 is SGHAT and CDR2 FQNNGV. V shed 2 bases, J shed 2 bases, and the junction held 3 bases outside the gene matches. CDR3 length equals 15 residues.

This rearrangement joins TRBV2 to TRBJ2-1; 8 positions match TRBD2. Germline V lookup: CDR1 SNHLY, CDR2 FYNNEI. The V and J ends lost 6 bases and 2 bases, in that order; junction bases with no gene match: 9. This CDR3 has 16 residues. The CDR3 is CASRPPGLGPYNEQFF. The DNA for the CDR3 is TGTGCCAGCAGACCTCCGGGACTAGGCCCCTACAATGAGCAGTTCTTC.

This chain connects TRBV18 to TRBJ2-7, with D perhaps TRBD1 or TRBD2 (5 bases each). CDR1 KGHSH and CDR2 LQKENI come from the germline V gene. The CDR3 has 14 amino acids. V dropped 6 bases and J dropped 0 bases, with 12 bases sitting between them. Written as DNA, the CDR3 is TGTGCCAGCTCGGGCCGGGACGGCTCCTACGAGCAGTACTTC. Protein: CASSGRDGSYEQYF.

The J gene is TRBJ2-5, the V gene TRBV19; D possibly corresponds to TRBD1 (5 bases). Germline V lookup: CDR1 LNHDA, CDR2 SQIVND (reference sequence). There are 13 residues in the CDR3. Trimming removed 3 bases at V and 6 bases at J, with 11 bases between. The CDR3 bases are TGTGCCAGTAGTATCGGGCAGGGCCAGACCCAGTACTTC. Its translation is CASSIGQGQTQYF.

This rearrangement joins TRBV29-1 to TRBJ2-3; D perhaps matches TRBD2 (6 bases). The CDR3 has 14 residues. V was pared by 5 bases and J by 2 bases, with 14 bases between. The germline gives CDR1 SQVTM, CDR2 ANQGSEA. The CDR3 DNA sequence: TGCAGCGTTAATAGCGGCGGTTTCACAGATACGCAGTATTTT. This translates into CSVNSGGFTDTQYF.

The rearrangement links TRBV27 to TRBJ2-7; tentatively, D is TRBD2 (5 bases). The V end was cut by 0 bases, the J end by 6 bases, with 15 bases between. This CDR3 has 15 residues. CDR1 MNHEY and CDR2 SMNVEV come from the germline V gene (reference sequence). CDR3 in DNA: TGTGCCAGCAGTTTATCCGGGTCACGTAGCGCCGAGCAGTACTTC. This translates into CASSLSGSRSAEQYF.

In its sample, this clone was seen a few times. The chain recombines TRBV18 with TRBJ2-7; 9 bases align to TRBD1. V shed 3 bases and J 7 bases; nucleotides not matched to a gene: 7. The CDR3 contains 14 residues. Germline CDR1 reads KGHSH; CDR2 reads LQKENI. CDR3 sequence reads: CASSPGTGPREQYF. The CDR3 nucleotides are TGTGCCAGCTCACCCGGGACAGGGCCCAGGGAGCAGTACTTC.

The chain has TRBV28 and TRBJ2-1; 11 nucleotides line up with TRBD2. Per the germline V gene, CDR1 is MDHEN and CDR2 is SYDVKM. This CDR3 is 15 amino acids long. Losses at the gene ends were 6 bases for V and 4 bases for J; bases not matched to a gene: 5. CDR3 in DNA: TGTGCCAGCAGCCCCGGGACTAGCGGATACAATGAGCAGTTCTTC. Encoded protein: CASSPGTSGYNEQFF.

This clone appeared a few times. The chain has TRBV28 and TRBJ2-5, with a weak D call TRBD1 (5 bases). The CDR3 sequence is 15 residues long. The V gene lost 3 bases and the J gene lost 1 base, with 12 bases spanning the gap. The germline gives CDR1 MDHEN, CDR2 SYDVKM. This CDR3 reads CASSFKGAFQETQYF. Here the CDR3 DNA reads TGTGCCAGCAGTTTTAAAGGGGCGTTCCAAGAGACCCAGTACTTC.

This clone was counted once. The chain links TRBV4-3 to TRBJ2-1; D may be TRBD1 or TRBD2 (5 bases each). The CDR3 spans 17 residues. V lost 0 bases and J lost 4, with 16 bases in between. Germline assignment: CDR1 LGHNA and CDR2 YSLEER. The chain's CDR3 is CASSQDALSGPYNEQFF. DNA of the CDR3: TGCGCCAGCAGCCAAGACGCATTATCGGGACCTTACAATGAGCAGTTCTTC.

In DNA, the CDR3 is TGCGCCAGCAGTTCATCAGGGGACTTGGGGTACGATACGCAGTATTTT. Protein: CASSSSGDLGYDTQYF. This chain links TRBV5-1 with TRBJ2-3, with D perhaps matching TRBD1 or TRBD2 (6 bases each). This CDR3 has 16 residues. The germline V and J ends were trimmed by 5 bases and 6 bases, with 22 bases remaining between them. Germline CDR1 reads SGHRS; CDR2 reads YFSETQ. The entire variable domain, with the rest obtained from reference TRBV5-1 and TRBJ2-3, is as follows: KAGVTQTPRYLIKTRGQQVTLSCSPISGHRSVSWYQQTPGQGLQFLFEYFSETQRNKGNFPGRFSGRQFSNSRSEMNVSTLELGDSALYLCASSSSGDLGYDTQYFGPGTRLTVL.

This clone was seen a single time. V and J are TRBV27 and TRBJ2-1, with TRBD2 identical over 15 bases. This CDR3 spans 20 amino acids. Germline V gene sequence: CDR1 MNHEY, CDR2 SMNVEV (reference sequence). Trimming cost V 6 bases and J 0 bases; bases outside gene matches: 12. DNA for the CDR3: TGTGCCAGCAGCCGTCAACCCGGACTAGCGGGAGGGAGCTCCTACAATGAGCAGTTCTTC. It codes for CASSRQPGLAGGSSYNEQFF.

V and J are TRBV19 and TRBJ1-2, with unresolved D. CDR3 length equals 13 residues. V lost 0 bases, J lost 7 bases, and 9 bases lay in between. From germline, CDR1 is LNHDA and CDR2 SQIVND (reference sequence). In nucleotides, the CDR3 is TGTGCCAGTAGTATAGATAAATCGGTTGGCTACACCTTC. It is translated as CASSIDKSVGYTF.

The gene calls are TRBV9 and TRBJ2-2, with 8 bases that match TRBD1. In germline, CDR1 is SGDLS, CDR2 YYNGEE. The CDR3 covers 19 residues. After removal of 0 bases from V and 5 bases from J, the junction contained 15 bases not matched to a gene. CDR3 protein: CASSVVSGGGGVGTGELFF. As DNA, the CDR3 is TGTGCCAGCAGCGTAGTCTCAGGGGGCGGAGGAGTAGGAACCGGGGAGCTGTTTTTT.

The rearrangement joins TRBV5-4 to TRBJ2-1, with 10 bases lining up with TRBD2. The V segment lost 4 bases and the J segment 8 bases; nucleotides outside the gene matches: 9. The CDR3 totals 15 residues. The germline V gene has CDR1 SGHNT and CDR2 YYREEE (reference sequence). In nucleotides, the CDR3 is TGTGCCAGCAGCCTGGGGGCTAGCGGGAGTGATGAGCAGTTCTTC. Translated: CASSLGASGSDEQFF.

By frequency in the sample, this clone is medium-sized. The CDR3: CASSSRSSGSGYTF. CDR3 sequence (DNA): TGTGCCAGCAGCTCTCGCAGCTCGGGCTCTGGCTACACCTTC. The rearrangement uses TRBV7-2 and TRBJ1-2; no firm D call. This CDR3 region has 14 residues. V lost 4 bases and J 7 bases, leaving 16 bases between the germline ends. Germline assignment: CDR1 SGHTA and CDR2 FQGNSA.

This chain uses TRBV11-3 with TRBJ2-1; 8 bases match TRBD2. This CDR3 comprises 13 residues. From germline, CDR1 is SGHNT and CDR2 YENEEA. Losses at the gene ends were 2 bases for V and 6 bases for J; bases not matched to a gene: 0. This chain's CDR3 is CASSLLAGNEQFF. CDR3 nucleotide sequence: TGTGCCAGCAGCTTACTAGCGGGCAATGAGCAGTTCTTC.

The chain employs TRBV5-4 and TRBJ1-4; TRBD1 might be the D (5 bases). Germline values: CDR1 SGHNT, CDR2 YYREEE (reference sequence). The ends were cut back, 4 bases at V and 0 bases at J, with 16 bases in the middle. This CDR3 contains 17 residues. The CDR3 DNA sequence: TGTGCCAGCAGCCCCGGGGCAGCGCGTGCAACTAATGAAAAACTGTTTTTT. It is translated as CASSPGAARATNEKLFF. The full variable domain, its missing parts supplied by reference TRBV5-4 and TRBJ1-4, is ETGVTQSPTHLIKTRGQQVTLRCSSQSGHNTVSWYQQALGQGPQFIFQYYREEENGRGNFPPRFSGLQFPNYSSELNVNALELDDSALYLCASSPGAARATNEKLFFGSGTQLSVL.

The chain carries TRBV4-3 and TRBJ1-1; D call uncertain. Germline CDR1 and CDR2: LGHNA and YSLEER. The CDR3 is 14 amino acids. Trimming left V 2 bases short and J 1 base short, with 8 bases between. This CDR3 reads CASSQMSGNTEAFF. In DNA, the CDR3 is TGCGCCAGCAGCCAAATGTCCGGGAACACTGAAGCTTTCTTT.

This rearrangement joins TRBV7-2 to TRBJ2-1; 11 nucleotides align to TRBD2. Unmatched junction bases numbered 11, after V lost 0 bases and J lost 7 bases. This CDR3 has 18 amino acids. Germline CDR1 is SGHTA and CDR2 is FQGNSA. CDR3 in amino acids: CASSLAGPGLAGGNEQFF. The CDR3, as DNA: TGTGCCAGCAGCTTAGCGGGACCCGGACTAGCGGGTGGTAATGAGCAGTTCTTC.

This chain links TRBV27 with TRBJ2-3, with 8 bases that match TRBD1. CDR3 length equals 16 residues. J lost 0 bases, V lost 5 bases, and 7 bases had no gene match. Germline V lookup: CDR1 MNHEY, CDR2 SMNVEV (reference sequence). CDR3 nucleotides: TGTGCCAGCAGTAGGGACAGGATCTATAGCACAGATACGCAGTATTTT. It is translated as CASSRDRIYSTDTQYF.

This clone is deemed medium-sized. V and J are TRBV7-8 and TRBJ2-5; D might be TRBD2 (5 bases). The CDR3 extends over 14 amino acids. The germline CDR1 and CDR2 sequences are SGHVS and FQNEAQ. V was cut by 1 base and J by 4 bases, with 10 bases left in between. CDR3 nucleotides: TGTGCCAGCAGCTTAGGGCCGGGAAGAGAGACCCAGTACTTC. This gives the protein CASSLGPGRETQYF.

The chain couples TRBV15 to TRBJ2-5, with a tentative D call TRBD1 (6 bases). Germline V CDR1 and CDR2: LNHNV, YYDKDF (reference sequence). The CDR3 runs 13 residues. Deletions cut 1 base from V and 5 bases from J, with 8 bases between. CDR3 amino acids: CATSRAGEETQYF. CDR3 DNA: TGTGCCACCAGCAGAGCAGGGGAGGAGACCCAGTACTTC.

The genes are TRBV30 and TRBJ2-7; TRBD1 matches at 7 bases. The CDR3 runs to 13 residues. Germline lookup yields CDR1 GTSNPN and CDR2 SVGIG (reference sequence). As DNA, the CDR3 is TGTGCGTGTACAGGGGCGACCTCCTACGAGCAGTACTTC. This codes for CACTGATSYEQYF.

In DNA, the CDR3 is TGCGCCAGCAGCACATCCGGACTAGGACGGGGCGAGCAGTACTTC. Residues: CASSTSGLGRGEQYF. The chain has TRBV4-1 and TRBJ2-7; 7 nucleotides agree with TRBD2. The CDR3 loop spans 15 amino acids. Trimming cost V 5 bases and J 6 bases; bases outside gene matches: 13. The germline CDR1 and CDR2 sequences are MGHRA and YSYEKL.

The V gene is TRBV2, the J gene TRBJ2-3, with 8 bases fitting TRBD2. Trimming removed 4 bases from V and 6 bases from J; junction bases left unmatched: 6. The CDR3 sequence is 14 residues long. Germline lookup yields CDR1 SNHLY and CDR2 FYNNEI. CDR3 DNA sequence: TGTGCCAGCAGTGCGGCGGGAGGTCTGGATACGCAGTATTTT. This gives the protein CASSAAGGLDTQYF.

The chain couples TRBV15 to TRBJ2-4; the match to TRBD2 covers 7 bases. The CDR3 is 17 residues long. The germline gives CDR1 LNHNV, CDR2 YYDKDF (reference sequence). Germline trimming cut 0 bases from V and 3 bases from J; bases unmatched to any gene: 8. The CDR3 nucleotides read TGTGCCACCAGCAGAGATGCGAGGGAGGGTTACAAAAACATTCAGTACTTC. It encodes CATSRDAREGYKNIQYF.

The CDR3 nucleotides are TGTGCCAGCAGCGTAGAGGGACAGGGGGCTGTCGAGCAGTACTTC. Its translation: CASSVEGQGAVEQYF. V and J are TRBV9 and TRBJ2-7, with 12 bases that match TRBD1. V lost 0 bases and J lost 6; bases outside the gene matches: 4. Germline assignment: CDR1 SGDLS and CDR2 YYNGEE. The CDR3 contains 15 residues.